This T cell receptor (beta chain) was captured by sequencing in a study of regulatory T cells in long-lasting Graves disease. Study results and limitations: Persistent patients shared 2,741 public clonotypes among themselves. Newly diagnosed patients shared fewer, at more than 850. The study found TRBV28, TRBJ1-2 and TRBJ2-5 favored in persistent disease.

At least ten counts were recorded for this clonotype. No antigen is known for it. Time point defined: newly diagnosed GD, antithyroid drugs for less than 3 months. PBMCs were the source of the RNA used for TCR sequencing. For TCR beta, libraries came from iRepertoire HTBI primers and Arm-PCR of CDR3 regions. TCRdb reprocessed the multiplex PCR reads with MiXCR, giving one entry per CDR3 protein. The sample contains 200,000 to 250,000 distinct CDR3 sequences, roughly 19% of which appear only once. V was trimmed by 2 bases and J by 7 bases, leaving 8 bases between them. The CDR3 is made up of 13 amino acids. This sample also appeared in a second study, on T cells in Graves' hyperthyroidism and ophthalmopathy. That report notes: Every diagnosis used clinical symptoms, serum thyroxine and TRAb, thyroid ultrasound and orbital computed tomography. Ophthalmopathy was predicted by the model a median of approximately 6 months ahead of onset.

The rearrangement uses TRBV12-3 or TRBV12-4 and TRBJ2-2; D gene ambiguous. This clonotype was obtained from a young woman with Graves disease. The source was peripheral blood mononuclear cells (PBMCs), collected at new diagnosis, from a patient treated with antithyroid drugs. DNA of the CDR3: TGTGCCAGCAGTTTATTGGGCGACGGGGAGCTGTTTTTT. Translated, it gives CASSLLGDGELFF.